Described below is a single T cell receptor beta chain sequence and its context. Its antigen remains unknown. Peripheral blood came from all dose cohorts at three timepoints. This sample is part of a study of OX40 agonist ivuxolimab in advanced cancers. Study at large: Earlier treatment with anti-PD-1, anti-PD-L1 or anti-CTLA-4 was permitted, and roughly 42% had received some.

Study-level findings and limits: Dosing at 0.1 to 3.0 mg/kg was accompanied by clonal expansion of CD4+ and CD8+ blood T cells by week 6.

Sequencing used immunoSEQ multiplex PCR; TCRdb keeps in-frame clones, though not all of them. The table shows approximately 60,000 clones, with about 89% occurring only once. The TCR was taken from an adult with an advanced solid tumor such as melanoma, head and neck, liver or kidney cancer. The specimen comprised CD4+ or CD8+ T cells sorted from blood, sampled in a trial of the OX40 agonist ivuxolimab.

The CDR3 protein is CASSPNTGSYNEQFF. Here the CDR3 DNA reads TGCGCCAGCAGCCCAAATACAGGGTCTTACAATGAGCAGTTCTTC. The chain recombines TRBV5-1 with TRBJ2-1, with D possibly TRBD1 on 6 matching bases. This CDR3 is built from 15 residues. Germline V gene data show CDR1 as SGHRS and CDR2 as YFSETQ. V was cut by 4 bases and J by 4 bases, with 15 bases left in between.